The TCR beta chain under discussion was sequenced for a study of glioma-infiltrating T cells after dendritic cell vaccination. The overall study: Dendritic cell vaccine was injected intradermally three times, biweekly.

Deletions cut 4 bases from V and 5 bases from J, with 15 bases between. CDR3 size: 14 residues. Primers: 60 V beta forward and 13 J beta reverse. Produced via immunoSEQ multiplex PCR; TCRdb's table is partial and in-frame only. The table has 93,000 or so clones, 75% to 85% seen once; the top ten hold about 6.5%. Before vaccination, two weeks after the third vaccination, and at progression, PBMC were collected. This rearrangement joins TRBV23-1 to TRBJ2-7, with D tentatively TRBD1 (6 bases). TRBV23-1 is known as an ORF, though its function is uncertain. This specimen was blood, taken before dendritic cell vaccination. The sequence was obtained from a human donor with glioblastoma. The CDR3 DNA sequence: TGCGCCAGCAGTCGGCAGACAGGAGGCCACGAGCAGTACTTC. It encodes CASSRQTGGHEQYF.